This T cell receptor beta chain was captured by sequencing in a study of CD8+ T cells in alopecia areata. Study background: Tofacitinib therapy took 6 to 18 months; 6 months off drug came after.

Treatment here: oral pan-JAK inhibitor, 5-10 mg twice daily. Peripheral blood, together with lesional scalp punch biopsies, was collected from alopecia areata patients. Study-wide results and limits: With tofacitinib ongoing, many expanded lesional clones persisted in both scalp and blood.

This clone was counted a single time. The antigen remains undetermined. Extracted RNA was reverse transcribed, and the resulting cDNA served as sequencing template. TCRdb keeps only in-frame clones here, not all; method: immunoSEQ multiplex PCR. The profile shows some 210,000 clones, around 65% of them singletons. Germline CDR1 LGHNA, CDR2 YNFKEQ. The CDR3 contains 15 residues. V lost 3 bases and J lost 10; bases outside the gene matches: 9. V and J are TRBV4-2 and TRBJ1-6; the match to TRBD1 covers 7 bases. This receptor was identified in a human donor with alopecia areata. The sample was CD4+ T cells sorted from blood, taken around week 44, from a patient treated with tofacitinib. CDR3 region: CASSQSGQLGSPLHF. The CDR3 nucleotides read TGTGCCAGCAGCCAGTCGGGACAGCTGGGATCACCCCTCCACTTT.